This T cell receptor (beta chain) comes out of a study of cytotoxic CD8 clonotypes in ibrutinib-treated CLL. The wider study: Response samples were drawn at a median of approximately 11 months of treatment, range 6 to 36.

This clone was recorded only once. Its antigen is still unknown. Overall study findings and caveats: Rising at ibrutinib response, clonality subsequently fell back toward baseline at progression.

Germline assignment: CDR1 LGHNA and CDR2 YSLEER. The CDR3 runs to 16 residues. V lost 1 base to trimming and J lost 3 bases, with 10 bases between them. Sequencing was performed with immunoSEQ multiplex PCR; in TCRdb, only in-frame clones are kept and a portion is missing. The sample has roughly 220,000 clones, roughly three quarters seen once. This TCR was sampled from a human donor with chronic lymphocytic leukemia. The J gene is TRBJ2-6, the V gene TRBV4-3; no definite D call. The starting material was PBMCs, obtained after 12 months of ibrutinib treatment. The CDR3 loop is CASSQGRTLGANVLTF. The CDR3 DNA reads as TGCGCCAGCAGCCAAGGTCGGACCCTTGGGGCCAACGTCCTGACTTTC.